This section outlines one T cell receptor (beta chain) sequence together with its context. Original processing methods: Amplification from reference gene primers served as the basis for estimated nucleated cell counts. TCRdb's table, derived via immunoSEQ multiplex PCR, lists solely in-frame clones and lacks some. Clonal size and the V and J genes are those of that table, whereas D and trimming came from the DNA. The top ten hold over 9.5% of the sample, which has 130,000 to 150,000 clones, approximately 91% seen once. This entry comes from a study of blood T cell repertoires in COVID-19. Overall study: Both acute and convalescent COVID-19 samples were obtained from the United States, Italy and Spain. The cDNA or gDNA used as material had been derived from T cells, B-cell-depleted T cells, or PBMCs.

This CDR3 is 15 amino acids long. Per germline, CDR1 SNHLY and CDR2 FYNNEI. V shed 7 bases, J shed 4 bases, and the junction held 10 bases outside the gene matches. Specimen: peripheral blood. This clonotype was obtained from a man aged 50-60 years with active or convalescent COVID-19. The rearrangement links TRBV2 to TRBJ2-7; 10 bases agree with TRBD2. The CDR3 DNA reads TGTGCCAGCACTCTGACCGGGACTAGCGAGTACGAGCAGTACTTC. Its protein product is CASTLTGTSEYEQYF. Combining the CDR3 with reference TRBV2 and TRBJ2-7 gives the whole variable domain EPEVTQTPSHQVTQMGQEVILRCVPISNHLYFYWYRQILGQKVEFLVSFYNNEISEKSEIFDDQFSVERPDGSNFTLKIRSTKLEDSAMYFCASTLTGTSEYEQYFGPGTRLTVT.